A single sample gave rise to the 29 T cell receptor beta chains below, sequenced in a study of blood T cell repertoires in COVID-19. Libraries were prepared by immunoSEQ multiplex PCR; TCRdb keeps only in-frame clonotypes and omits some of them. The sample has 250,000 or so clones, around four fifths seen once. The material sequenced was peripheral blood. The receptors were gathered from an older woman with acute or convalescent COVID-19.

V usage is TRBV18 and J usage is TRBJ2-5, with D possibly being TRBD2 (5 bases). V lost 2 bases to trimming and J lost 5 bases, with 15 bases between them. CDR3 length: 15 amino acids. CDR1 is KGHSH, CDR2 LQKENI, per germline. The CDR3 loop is CASSPSRAVQETQYF. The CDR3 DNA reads TGTGCCAGCTCACCATCGAGGGCGGTCCAGGAGACCCAGTACTTC. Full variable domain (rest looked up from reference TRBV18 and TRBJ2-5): NAGVMQNPRHLVRRRGQEARLRCSPMKGHSHVYWYRQLPEEGLKFMVYLQKENIIDESGMPKERFSAEFPKEGPSILRIQQVVRGDSAAYFCASSPSRAVQETQYFGPGTRLLVL.

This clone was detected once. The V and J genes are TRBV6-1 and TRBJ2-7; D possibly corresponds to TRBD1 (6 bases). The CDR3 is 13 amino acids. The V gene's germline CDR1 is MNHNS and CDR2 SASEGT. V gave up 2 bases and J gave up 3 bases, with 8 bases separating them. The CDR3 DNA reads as TGTGCCAGCAGTGAACAGGGGAGCTACGAGCAGTACTTC. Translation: CASSEQGSYEQYF.

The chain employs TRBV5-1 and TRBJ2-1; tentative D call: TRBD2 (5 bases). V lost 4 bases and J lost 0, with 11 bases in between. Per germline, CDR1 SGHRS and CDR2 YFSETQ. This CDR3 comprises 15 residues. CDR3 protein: CASSAEGNSYNEQFF. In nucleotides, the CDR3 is TGCGCCAGCAGCGCTGAGGGAAACTCCTACAATGAGCAGTTCTTC.

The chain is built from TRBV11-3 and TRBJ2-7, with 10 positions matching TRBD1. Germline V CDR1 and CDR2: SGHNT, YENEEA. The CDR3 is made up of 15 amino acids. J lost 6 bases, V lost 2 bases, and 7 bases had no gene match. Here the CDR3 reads CASSLLGQGIGEQYF. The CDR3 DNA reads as TGTGCCAGCAGCTTACTGGGACAGGGGATCGGCGAGCAGTACTTC. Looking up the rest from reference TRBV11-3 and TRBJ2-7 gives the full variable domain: EAGVVQSPRYKIIEKKQPVAFWCNPISGHNTLYWYLQNLGQGPELLIRYENEEAVDDSQLPKDRFSAERLKGVDSTLKIQPAELGDSAVYLCASSLLGQGIGEQYFGPGTRLTVT.

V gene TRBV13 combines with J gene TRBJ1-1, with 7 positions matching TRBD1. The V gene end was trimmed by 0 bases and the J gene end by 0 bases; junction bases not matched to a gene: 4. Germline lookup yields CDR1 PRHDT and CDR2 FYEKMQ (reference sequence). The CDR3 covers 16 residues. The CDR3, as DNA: TGTGCCAGCAGCTTAGGCGACGGGACAGTGAACACTGAAGCTTTCTTT. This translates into CASSLGDGTVNTEAFF.

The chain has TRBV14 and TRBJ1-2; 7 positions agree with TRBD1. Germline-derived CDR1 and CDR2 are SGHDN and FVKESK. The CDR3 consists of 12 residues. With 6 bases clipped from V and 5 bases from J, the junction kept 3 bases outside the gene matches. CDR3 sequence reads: CASSQQGYGYTF. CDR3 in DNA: TGTGCCAGCAGTCAACAGGGGTATGGCTACACCTTC.

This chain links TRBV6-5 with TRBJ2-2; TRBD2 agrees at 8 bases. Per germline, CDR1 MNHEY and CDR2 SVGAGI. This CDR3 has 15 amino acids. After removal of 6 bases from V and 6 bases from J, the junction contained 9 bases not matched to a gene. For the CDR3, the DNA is TGTGCCAGCAGCCCGGGACTAGGAGGTCCCGGGGAGCTGTTTTTT. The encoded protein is CASSPGLGGPGELFF.

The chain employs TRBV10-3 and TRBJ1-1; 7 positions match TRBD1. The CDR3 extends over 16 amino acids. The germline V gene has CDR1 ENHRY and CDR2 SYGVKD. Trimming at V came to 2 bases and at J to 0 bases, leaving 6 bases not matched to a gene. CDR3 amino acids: CAISETDRTMNTEAFF. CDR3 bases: TGTGCCATCAGTGAGACGGACAGGACCATGAACACTGAAGCTTTCTTT.

The CDR3 region has the DNA TGTGCCAGCAGCTCCGACAGGCTCAAAAATGAAAAACTGTTTTTT. This sequence encodes CASSSDRLKNEKLFF. This chain uses TRBV7-8 with TRBJ1-4; perhaps TRBD1 as D (6 bases). The V gene lost 4 bases and the J gene lost 5 bases, with 14 bases spanning the gap. The CDR3 consists of 15 residues. The germline V gene has CDR1 SGHVS and CDR2 FQNEAQ.

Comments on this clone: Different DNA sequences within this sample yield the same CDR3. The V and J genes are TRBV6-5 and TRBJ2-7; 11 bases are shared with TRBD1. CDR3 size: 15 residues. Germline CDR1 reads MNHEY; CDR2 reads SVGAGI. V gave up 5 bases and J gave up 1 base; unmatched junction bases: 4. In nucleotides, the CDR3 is TGTGCCAGCAGTAAGGACAGGGGGCATTCCTACGAGCAGTACTTC. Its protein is CASSKDRGHSYEQYF.

CDR3 in amino acids: CATNAGVESGANVLTF. DNA for the CDR3: TGTGCCACCAACGCAGGGGTGGAGTCTGGGGCCAACGTCCTGACTTTC. This chain connects TRBV10-3 to TRBJ2-6; possibly TRBD1 for D (6 bases). This CDR3 spans 16 amino acids. CDR1 is ENHRY, CDR2 SYGVKD, per germline. V was shortened by 10 bases and J by 1 base, with 17 bases between the two germline ends.

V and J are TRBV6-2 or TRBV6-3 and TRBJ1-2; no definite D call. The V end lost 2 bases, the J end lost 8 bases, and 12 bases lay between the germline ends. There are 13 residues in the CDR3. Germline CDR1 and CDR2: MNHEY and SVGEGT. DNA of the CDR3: TGTGCCAGCAGTTACCGGGTGAAGGTCGGCTACACCTTC. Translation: CASSYRVKVGYTF.

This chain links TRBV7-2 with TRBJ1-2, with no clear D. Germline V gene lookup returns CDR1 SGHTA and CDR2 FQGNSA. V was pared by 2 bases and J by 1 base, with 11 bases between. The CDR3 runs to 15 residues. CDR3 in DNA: TGTGCCAGCAGCTTATACTGGTCAAATAACTATGGCTACACCTTC. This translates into CASSLYWSNNYGYTF.

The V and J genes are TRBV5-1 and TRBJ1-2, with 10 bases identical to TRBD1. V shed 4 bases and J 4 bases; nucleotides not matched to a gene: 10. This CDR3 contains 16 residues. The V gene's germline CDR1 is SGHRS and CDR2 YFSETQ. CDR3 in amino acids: CASSQGQGDGGYGYTF. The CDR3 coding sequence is TGCGCCAGCAGCCAAGGACAGGGGGATGGTGGCTATGGCTACACCTTC.

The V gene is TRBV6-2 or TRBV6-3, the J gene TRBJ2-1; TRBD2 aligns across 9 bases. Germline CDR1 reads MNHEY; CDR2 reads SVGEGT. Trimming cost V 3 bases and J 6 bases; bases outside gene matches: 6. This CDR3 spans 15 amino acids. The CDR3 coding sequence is TGTGCCAGCAGTTATGAGACTAGCGGATCCAATGAGCAGTTCTTC. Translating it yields CASSYETSGSNEQFF.

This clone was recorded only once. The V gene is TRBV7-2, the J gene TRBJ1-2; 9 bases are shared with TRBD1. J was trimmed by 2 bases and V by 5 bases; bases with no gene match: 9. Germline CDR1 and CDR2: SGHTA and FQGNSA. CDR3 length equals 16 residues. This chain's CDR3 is CASSARTGAANYGYTF. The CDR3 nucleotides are TGTGCCAGCAGCGCCCGGACAGGGGCTGCCAACTATGGCTACACCTTC.

CDR3 residues: CATGRDSLSDYGYTF. The CDR3 DNA follows: TGTGCCACCGGACGGGACAGCCTTTCCGACTATGGCTACACCTTC. The V gene is TRBV19, the J gene TRBJ1-2, with 7 nucleotides matching TRBD1. The trim removed 10 bases at V and 3 bases at J, leaving 14 bases unmatched. The germline gives CDR1 LNHDA, CDR2 SQIVND (reference sequence). The CDR3 is made up of 15 amino acids.

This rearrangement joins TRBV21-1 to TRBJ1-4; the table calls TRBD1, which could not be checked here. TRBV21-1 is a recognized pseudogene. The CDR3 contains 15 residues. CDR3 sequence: CASSKGASANEKLFF. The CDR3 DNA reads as TGTGCCAGCAGCAAGGGGGCTTCGGCTAATGAAAAACTGTTTTTT.

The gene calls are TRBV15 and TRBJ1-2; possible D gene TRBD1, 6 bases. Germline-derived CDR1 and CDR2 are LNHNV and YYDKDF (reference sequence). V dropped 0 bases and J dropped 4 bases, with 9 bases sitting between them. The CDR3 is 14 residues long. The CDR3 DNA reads TGTGCCACCAGCAGAGAAGGGGGTGGCTATGGCTACACCTTC. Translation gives CATSREGGGYGYTF.

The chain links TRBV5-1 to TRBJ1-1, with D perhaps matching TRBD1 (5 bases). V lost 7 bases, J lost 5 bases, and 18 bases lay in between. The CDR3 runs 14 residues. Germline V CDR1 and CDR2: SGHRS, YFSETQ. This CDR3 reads CASGSGNGGTEAFF. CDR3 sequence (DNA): TGCGCCAGCGGATCAGGGAACGGGGGTACTGAAGCTTTCTTT.

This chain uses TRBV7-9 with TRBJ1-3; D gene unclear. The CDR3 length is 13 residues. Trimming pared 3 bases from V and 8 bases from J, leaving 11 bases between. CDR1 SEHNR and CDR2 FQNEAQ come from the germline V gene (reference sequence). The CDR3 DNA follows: TGTGCCAGCAGCTTGTCCCGGGAGGACACCATATATTTT. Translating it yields CASSLSREDTIYF. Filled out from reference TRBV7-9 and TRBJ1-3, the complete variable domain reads DTGVSQNPRHKITKRGQNVTFRCDPISEHNRLYWYRQTLGQGPEFLTYFQNEAQLEKSRLLSDRFSAERPKGSFSTLEIQRTEQGDSAMYLCASSLSREDTIYFGEGSWLTVV.

CDR3 sequence: CASSPTQSGYSNQPQHF. CDR3 nucleotides: TGTGCCAGCAGTCCCACGCAGTCGGGTTATAGCAATCAGCCCCAGCATTTT. The chain couples TRBV28 to TRBJ1-5; D remains ambiguous. The germline gives CDR1 MDHEN, CDR2 SYDVKM. CDR3 size: 17 residues. Trimming cost V 5 bases and J 0 bases, with 17 bases left between them.

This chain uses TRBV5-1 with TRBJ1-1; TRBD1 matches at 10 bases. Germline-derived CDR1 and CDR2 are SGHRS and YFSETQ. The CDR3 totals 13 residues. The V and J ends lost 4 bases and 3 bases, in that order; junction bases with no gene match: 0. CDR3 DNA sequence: TGCGCCAGCAGCGGGACAGGGGACACTGAAGCTTTCTTT. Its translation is CASSGTGDTEAFF. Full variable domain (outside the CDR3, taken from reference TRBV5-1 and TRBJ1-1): KAGVTQTPRYLIKTRGQQVTLSCSPISGHRSVSWYQQTPGQGLQFLFEYFSETQRNKGNFPGRFSGRQFSNSRSEMNVSTLELGDSALYLCASSGTGDTEAFFGQGTRLTVV.

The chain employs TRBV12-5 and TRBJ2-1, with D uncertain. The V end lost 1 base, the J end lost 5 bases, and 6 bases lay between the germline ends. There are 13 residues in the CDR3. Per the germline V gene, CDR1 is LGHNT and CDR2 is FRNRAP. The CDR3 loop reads CASGLGLNNEQFF. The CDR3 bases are TGTGCTAGTGGTTTGGGACTCAACAATGAGCAGTTCTTC.

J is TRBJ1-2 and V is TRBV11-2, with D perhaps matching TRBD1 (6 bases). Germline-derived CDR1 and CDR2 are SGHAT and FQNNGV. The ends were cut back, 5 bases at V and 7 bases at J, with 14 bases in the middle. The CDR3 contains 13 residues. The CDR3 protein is CASSPENRVGYTF. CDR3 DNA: TGTGCCAGCAGCCCAGAGAACAGGGTTGGCTACACCTTC.

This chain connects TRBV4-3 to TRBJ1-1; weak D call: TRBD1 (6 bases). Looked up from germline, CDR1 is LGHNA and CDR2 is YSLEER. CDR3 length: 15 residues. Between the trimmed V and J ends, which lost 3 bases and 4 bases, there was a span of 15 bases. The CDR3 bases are TGCGCCAGCAGCCATCGTGGGGAAGGGGGCACTGAAGCTTTCTTT. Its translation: CASSHRGEGGTEAFF.

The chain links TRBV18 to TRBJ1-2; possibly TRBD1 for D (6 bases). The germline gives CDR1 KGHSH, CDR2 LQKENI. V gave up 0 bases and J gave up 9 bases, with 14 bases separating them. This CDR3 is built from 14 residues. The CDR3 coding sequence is TGTGCCAGCTCACCACCGGGCGGACAGAGGAGCTACACCTTC. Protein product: CASSPPGGQRSYTF.

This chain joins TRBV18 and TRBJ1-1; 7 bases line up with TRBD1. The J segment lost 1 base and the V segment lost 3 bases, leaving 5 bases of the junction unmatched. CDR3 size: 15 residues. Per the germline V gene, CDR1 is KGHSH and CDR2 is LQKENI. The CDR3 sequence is CASSPSRTGNTEAFF. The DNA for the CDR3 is TGTGCCAGCTCACCCTCCCGGACAGGGAACACTGAAGCTTTCTTT.

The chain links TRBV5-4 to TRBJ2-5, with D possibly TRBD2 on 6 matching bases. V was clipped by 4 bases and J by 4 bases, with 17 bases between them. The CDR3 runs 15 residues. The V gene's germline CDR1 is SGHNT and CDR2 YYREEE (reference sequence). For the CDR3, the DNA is TGTGCCAGCAGCGCTGGGACCCAGGGAGGAGAGACCCAGTACTTC. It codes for CASSAGTQGGETQYF.